This T cell receptor (beta chain) was identified in a study of blood T cell repertoires in COVID-19. Study summary: Acute and convalescent COVID-19 samples came from the United States, Italy and Spain. In each case, the material was cDNA or gDNA derived from T cells, B-cell-depleted T cells, or PBMCs.

Methods used by the authors: From reference gene primer amplification, estimates of nucleated cell counts were derived. Produced via immunoSEQ multiplex PCR; TCRdb's table is partial and in-frame only. The DNA gave D and trimming, while V, J and clone size come from that table. The sample includes some 330,000 clones, 88% seen only once; the top ten take 3.5% to 4%. This clone has a handful of counts. CDR1 is MDHEN, CDR2 SYDVKM, per germline. The CDR3 sequence is 14 residues long. Trimming took 4 bases from V and 2 from J; bases not matched to a gene: 0. The chain employs TRBV28 and TRBJ1-5; 9 nucleotides match TRBD1. This clonotype was obtained from a woman aged 45-59 years with active or convalescent COVID-19. The sequenced material came from peripheral blood. The CDR3 coding sequence is TGTGCCAGCAGTTGGGACAGGGGCAATCAGCCCCAGCATTTT. Translation gives CASSWDRGNQPQHF.